This TCR beta chain was obtained from a study of cytomegalovirus exposure and HLA in healthy donors. Germline trimming cut 0 bases from V and 7 bases from J; bases unmatched to any gene: 9. Per the germline V gene, CDR1 is SGHKS and CDR2 is YYEKEE (reference sequence). The CDR3 runs 16 residues. The PCR used 60 Vbeta and 13 Jbeta primers. Assay: immunoSEQ multiplex PCR; the TCRdb copy retains only in-frame clones and omits some. The repertoire consists of about 110,000 clones, with around 85% occurring once and the leading ten covering approximately 2%. Sequencing was carried out using PBMCs. The clonotype was recovered from a young man in good health and CMV-seronegative. This chain joins TRBV5-5 and TRBJ1-5, with 8 bases that match TRBD1. CDR3 in amino acids: CASSLGGQGGGQPQHF. CDR3 sequence (DNA): TGTGCCAGCAGCTTGGGAGGACAGGGCGGAGGCCAGCCCCAGCATTTT.